These T cell receptor beta chains were read from a single sample in a study of technical replicates of blood from a handful of donors. Repertoires were generated with immunoSEQ multiplex PCR, while TCRdb's copy carries only in-frame clones and drops some. The profile covers roughly 85,000 clones, with approximately 93% appearing a single time and around 0.25% taken by the ten largest. Sequencing used T cells isolated from PBMCs. Receptors originate from a human donor in good health. The CDR3 runs from the conserved cysteine through the conserved F or W. D genes are given only for firm matches. Only some rows state a clone size, as once, few, many or a class for expanded clones.

TRBJ2-1 TRBD2 TRBV19 NA TGTGCCAGTAGTAGACTAGCGGAGAGCTCCTACAATGAGCAGTTCTTC CASSRLAESSYNEQFF
TRBJ1-2 TRBD1 TRBV28 NA TGTGCCAGCACCTTTTTGGACAGGAACAACTATGGCTACACCTTC CASTFLDRNNYGYTF
TRBJ1-2 TRBD1 TRBV2 NA TGTGCCAGCAGTATGGACAGGGACCCCTATGGCTACACCTTC CASSMDRDPYGYTF
TRBJ1-2 NA TRBV5-1 NA TGCGCCAGCAGCTCGGGACATCAAAACTATGGCTACACCTTC CASSSGHQNYGYTF
TRBJ1-4 NA TRBV27 NA TGTGCCAGCAGCCATAAGTACCGGGGTGCGACTAATGAAAAACTGTTTTTT CASSHKYRGATNEKLFF
TRBJ1-1 NA TRBV27 NA TGTGCCAGCAGTGGGCAGAGTACGAACACTGAAGCTTTCTTT CASSGQSTNTEAFF
TRBJ2-5 NA TRBV5-1 NA TGCGCCAGCAGCTTGGCCGGGGTTATACAAGAGACCCAGTACTTC CASSLAGVIQETQYF
TRBJ1-4 TRBD1 TRBV12-5 once TGTGCTAGTGGAGGGACAGCTAATGAAAAACTGTTTTTT CASGGTANEKLFF
TRBJ2-7 TRBD2 TRBV6-1 NA TGTGCCAGCAGTGAATCTCGGCGGGGGTTTCAGGCCTACGAGCAGTACTTC CASSESRRGFQAYEQYF
TRBJ1-4 TRBD1 TRBV30 NA TGTGCCTGGGGGACCGGGACAGGGGGCTGGGATGAAAAACTGTTTTTT CAWGTGTGGWDEKLFF
TRBJ2-7 NA TRBV7-9 few TGTGCCAGCAGCTTCCAGTCCGAGCAGTACTTC CASSFQSEQYF
TRBJ1-1 TRBD1 TRBV7-9 NA TGTGCCAGCAGCTTAGTAGGGGGTGACAGGGGTACTGAAGCTTTCTTT CASSLVGGDRGTEAFF
TRBJ2-6 TRBD1 TRBV5-1 NA TGCGCCAGCAGCTTGAATTCGCCGGACAGGGCTTATTCTGGGGCCAACGTCCTGACTTTC CASSLNSPDRAYSGANVLTF
TRBJ2-7 TRBD2 TRBV27 NA TGTGCCAGCCATACTAGCGGGGTGATCGCCGAGCAGTACTTC CASHTSGVIAEQYF
TRBJ1-1 NA TRBV5-4 NA TGTGCCAGCAGCTTAAGGGGTGAGAACACTGAAGCTTTCTTT CASSLRGENTEAFF
TRBJ2-5 NA TRBV7-9 NA TGTGCCAGCAGCTTAGAGCGATTAACTGAGACCCAGTACTTC CASSLERLTETQYF
TRBJ1-4 TRBD1 TRBV30 few TGTGCCTGGAGTGCTGGACAGGTCACAACTAATGAAAAACTGTTTTTT CAWSAGQVTTNEKLFF
TRBJ2-4 TRBD1 TRBV5-1 NA TGCGCCAGCAGCCTGGAGGTCGGTTTGACAGGGGAAGCCAAAAACATTCAGTACTTC CASSLEVGLTGEAKNIQYF
TRBJ1-2 NA TRBV28 NA TGTGCCAGCAGCCAGTCGGGGTATGGCTACACCTTC CASSQSGYGYTF
TRBJ2-4 NA TRBV5-6 NA TGTGCCAGCAGCTTAGCAAACATTCAGTACTTC CASSLANIQYF
TRBJ2-3 TRBD2 TRBV5-1 NA TGCGCCAGCAGCTTTTCCCTTGCGGGGGGGCGTACAGATACGCAGTATTTT CASSFSLAGGRTDTQYF
TRBJ1-5 NA TRBV10-2 NA TGCGCCAGTCACGCTGGCCCGGGTCAGCCCCAGCATTTT CASHAGPGQPQHF
TRBJ2-1 NA TRBV6-5 NA TGTGCCAGCAGTCTGTCGACTAGCAATGAGCAGTTCTTC CASSLSTSNEQFF
TRBJ2-2 NA TRBV4-1 NA TGCGCCAGCAGCCAAGGTCAGTTGCGGGGATGGACCGGGGAGCTGTTTTTT CASSQGQLRGWTGELFF
TRBJ1-2 TRBD1 TRBV7-9 NA TGTGCCAGCAGCTTCGCCGGACAGGGAGGCTATGGCTACACCTTC CASSFAGQGGYGYTF
TRBJ1-1 NA TRBV6-1 once TGTGCCAGCAGTGAAGCGGGTTCTTCGGAGGGAGGCACTGAAGCTTTCTTT CASSEAGSSEGGTEAFF
TRBJ2-7 NA TRBV10-3 NA TGTGCCATCAGTGGAGGGCAGGAGAACTCCTACGAGCAGTACTTC CAISGGQENSYEQYF
TRBJ2-7 NA TRBV5-6 once TGTGCCAGCAGCAGGTTCGGGGGCTACGAGCAGTACTTC CASSRFGGYEQYF
TRBJ2-5 NA TRBV5-1 NA TGCGCCAGCAGCTTGGGGGCAACACAAGAGACCCAGTACTTC CASSLGATQETQYF
TRBJ1-2 NA TRBV28 NA TGTGCCAGCAGTCCCCTTGGGGAGGAGAACTATGGCTACACCTTC CASSPLGEENYGYTF
TRBJ2-5 NA TRBV2 NA TGTGCCAGCAGTGACGGAGAGACCCAGTACTTC CASSDGETQYF
TRBJ1-5 NA TRBV6-1 once TGTGCCAGCAGTGAAGGGCGGGGGGACTTTAATCAGCCCCAGCATTTT CASSEGRGDFNQPQHF
TRBJ2-1 TRBD2 TRBV11-2 NA TGTGCCAGCAGCCCTCGGACTAGCGGCGATGAGCAGTTCTTC CASSPRTSGDEQFF
TRBJ2-7 TRBD2 TRBV2 NA TGTGCCAGCAGTGAGGTGGTAGCGGGGCGAGGCGAGCAGTACTTC CASSEVVAGRGEQYF
TRBJ2-7 TRBD2 TRBV2 NA TGTGCCTCGTATAGCGGGGTTCCCTACGAGCAGTACTTC CASYSGVPYEQYF
TRBJ1-1 NA TRBV29-1 NA TGCAGCGTTGCGTCTCAGGGGTTCACTGAAGCTTTCTTT CSVASQGFTEAFF
TRBJ1-1 NA TRBV30 NA TGTGCCTGGAGTGTATTAGTGACTGAGGGCACTGAAGCTTTCTTT CAWSVLVTEGTEAFF
TRBJ2-1 TRBD2 TRBV5-1 NA TGCGCCAGCAAACTAGCGGGAGATAACAATGAGCAGTTCTTC CASKLAGDNNEQFF
TRBJ2-2 TRBD1 TRBV4-2 NA TGTGCCAGCAGCCCGGGACAGGGAAAACAGGAGCTGTTTTTT CASSPGQGKQELFF
TRBJ2-7 TRBD1 TRBV19 NA TGTGCCAGTAGTGCGACAGGGGGTACCTACGAGCAGTACTTC CASSATGGTYEQYF
TRBJ2-7 TRBD1 TRBV6-4 NA TGTGCCAGCAGTGAGACAGGGTCGGGAGAGCAGTACTTC CASSETGSGEQYF
TRBJ2-1 NA TRBV19 NA TGTGCCAGGGCCCGTTACAATGAGCAGTTCTTC CARARYNEQFF
TRBJ2-2 TRBD1 TRBV16 NA TGTGCCAGCAGCCAAACCCCCGCAGGACAGGGACCCACCGGGGAGCTGTTTTTT CASSQTPAGQGPTGELFF
TRBJ1-6 NA TRBV19 NA TGTGCCAGTAGTGTACCAGGGAATTCACCCCTCCACTTT CASSVPGNSPLHF
TRBJ1-1 TRBD1 TRBV7-3 once TGTGCCAGCAGCTCCAGGCCGGGACAGGGGTTCACTGAAGCTTTCTTT CASSSRPGQGFTEAFF
TRBJ2-3 TRBD2 TRBV5-1 once TGCGCCAGCAGCCCGGGACTACTCGGGGTTACAGATACGCAGTATTTT CASSPGLLGVTDTQYF
TRBJ1-4 NA TRBV9 NA TGTGCCAGCAGCGTCCGACAGGACCTTAATGAAAAACTGTTTTTT CASSVRQDLNEKLFF
TRBJ2-7 NA TRBV4-1 NA TGCGCCAGCAGCCGGGGGCAGGGCTCCTACGAGCAGTACTTC CASSRGQGSYEQYF
TRBJ1-2 TRBD1 TRBV30 NA TGTGCCTGGCCTCGGACAGGATCGGGTTTTGGTGGCTACACCTTC CAWPRTGSGFGGYTF
TRBJ1-2 NA TRBV7-9 once TGTGCCAGCAGCTTAGGCCCGGAGGGCTATGGCTACACCTTC CASSLGPEGYGYTF
TRBJ2-5 TRBD1 TRBV27 NA TGTGCCAGCAGTTTATTGTACGGCAGGGGGCAAGAGACCCAGTACTTC CASSLLYGRGQETQYF
TRBJ2-5 NA TRBV10-3 NA TGTGCCATCGGCCCGGCAGGGAATCAAGAGACCCAGTACTTC CAIGPAGNQETQYF
TRBJ2-7 TRBD1 TRBV29-1 NA TGCAGCGTTGAAGATAGTCTACAGGGGGCATGGTACGAGCAGTACTTC CSVEDSLQGAWYEQYF
TRBJ1-4 NA TRBV5-6 NA TGTGCCAGCAGCTTGGGGAGGCTTAATGAAAAACTGTTTTTT CASSLGRLNEKLFF
TRBJ1-4 NA TRBV15 NA TGTGCCACCAGCACCCGGGAGGAAAAACTGTTTTTT CATSTREEKLFF
TRBJ2-5 NA TRBV2 NA TGTGCCAGCATTAATCCCCAGAACCAAGAGACCCAGTACTTC CASINPQNQETQYF